The T cell receptor beta chain under discussion was sequenced for a study of OX40 agonist ivuxolimab in advanced cancers. Study overall: Prior therapy, whether anti-PD-1, anti-PD-L1 or anti-CTLA-4, was allowed, and 40% had some.

Study observations and caveats: Low normalized clonal expansion also occurred in some nonresponding patients.

Generated by immunoSEQ multiplex PCR, the TCRdb table keeps only in-frame clones and is missing some. In the table there are approximately 77,000 clones, 84% of which are singletons. With regard to this clone: Its antigen is currently unknown.

CDR1 SGHTA and CDR2 FQGNSA come from the germline V gene. This CDR3 has 13 amino acids. Trimming took off 5 bases at V and 6 bases at J, with 10 bases between the two ends. This clonotype originated in an adult with an advanced solid tumor such as melanoma, head and neck, liver or kidney cancer. The chain combines TRBV7-2 with TRBJ2-2; weak D call: TRBD1 (6 bases). The specimen was CD4+ or CD8+ T cells sorted from blood, collected in a trial of the OX40 agonist ivuxolimab. The CDR3 loop reads CASSRRTAGELFF. The CDR3 bases are TGTGCCAGCAGCCGACGGACAGCCGGGGAGCTGTTTTTT.